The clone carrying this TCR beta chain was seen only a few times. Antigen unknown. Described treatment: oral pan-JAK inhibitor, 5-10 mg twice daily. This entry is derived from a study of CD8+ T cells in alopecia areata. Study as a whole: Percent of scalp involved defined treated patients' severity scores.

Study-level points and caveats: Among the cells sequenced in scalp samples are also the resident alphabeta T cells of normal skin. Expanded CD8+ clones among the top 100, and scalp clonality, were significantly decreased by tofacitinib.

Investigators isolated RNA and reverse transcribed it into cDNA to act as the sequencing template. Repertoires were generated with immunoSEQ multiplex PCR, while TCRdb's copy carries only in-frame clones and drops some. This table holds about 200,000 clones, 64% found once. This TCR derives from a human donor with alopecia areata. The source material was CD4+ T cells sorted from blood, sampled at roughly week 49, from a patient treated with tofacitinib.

The CDR3 DNA follows: TGTGCCAGCAGTAGACACTTAAATGAAAAACTGTTTTTT. This encodes CASSRHLNEKLFF. The rearrangement uses TRBV6-6 and TRBJ1-4, with no clear D. Between the trimmed V and J ends, which lost 5 bases and 5 bases, there was a span of 9 bases. CDR3 length: 13 amino acids. The V gene's germline CDR1 is MNHNY and CDR2 SVGAGI (reference sequence).